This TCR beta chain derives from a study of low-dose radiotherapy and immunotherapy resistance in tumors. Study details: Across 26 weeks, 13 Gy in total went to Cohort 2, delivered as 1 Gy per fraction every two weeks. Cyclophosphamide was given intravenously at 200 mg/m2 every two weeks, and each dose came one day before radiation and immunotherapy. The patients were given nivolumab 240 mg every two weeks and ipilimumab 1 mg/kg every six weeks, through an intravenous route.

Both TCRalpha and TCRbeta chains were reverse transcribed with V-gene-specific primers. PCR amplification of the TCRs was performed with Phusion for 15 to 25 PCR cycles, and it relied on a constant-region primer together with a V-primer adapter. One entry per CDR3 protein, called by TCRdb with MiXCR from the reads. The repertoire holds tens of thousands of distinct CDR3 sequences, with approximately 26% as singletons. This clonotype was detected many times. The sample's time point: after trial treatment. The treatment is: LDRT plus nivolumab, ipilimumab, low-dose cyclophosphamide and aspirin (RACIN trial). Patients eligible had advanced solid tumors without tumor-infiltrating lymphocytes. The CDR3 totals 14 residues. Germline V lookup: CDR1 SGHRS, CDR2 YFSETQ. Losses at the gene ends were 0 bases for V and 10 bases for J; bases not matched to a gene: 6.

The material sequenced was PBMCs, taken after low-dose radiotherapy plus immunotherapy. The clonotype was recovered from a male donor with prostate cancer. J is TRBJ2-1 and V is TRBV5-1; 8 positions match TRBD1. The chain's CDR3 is CASSLGGTGREQFF. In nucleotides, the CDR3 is TGCGCCAGCAGCTTGGGGGGGACAGGTCGGGAGCAGTTCTTC.